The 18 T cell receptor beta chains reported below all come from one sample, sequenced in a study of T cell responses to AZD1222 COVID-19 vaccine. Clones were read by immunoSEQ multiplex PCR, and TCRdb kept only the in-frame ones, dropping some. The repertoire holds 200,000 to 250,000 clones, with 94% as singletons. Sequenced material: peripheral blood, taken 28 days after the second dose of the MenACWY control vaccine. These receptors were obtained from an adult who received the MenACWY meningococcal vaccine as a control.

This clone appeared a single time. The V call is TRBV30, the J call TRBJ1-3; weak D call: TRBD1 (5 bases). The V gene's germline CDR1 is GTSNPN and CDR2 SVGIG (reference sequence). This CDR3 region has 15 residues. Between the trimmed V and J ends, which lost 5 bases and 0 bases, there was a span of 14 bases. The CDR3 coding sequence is TGTGCCTGGGAGCGGGGCCCCAGCTCTGGAAACACCATATATTTT. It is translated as CAWERGPSSGNTIYF.

In nucleotides, the CDR3 is TGTGCCAGCAGTTCCGCAGGGCGCGGGACCCATAGCAATCAGCCCCAGCATTTT. Translation gives CASSSAGRGTHSNQPQHF. This chain connects TRBV6-2 or TRBV6-3 to TRBJ1-5; TRBD1 might be the D (5 bases). The CDR3 covers 18 residues. Trimming shortened V by 4 bases and J by 0 bases, and 19 bases separated the two germline ends. Germline CDR1 and CDR2: MNHEY and SVGEGT.

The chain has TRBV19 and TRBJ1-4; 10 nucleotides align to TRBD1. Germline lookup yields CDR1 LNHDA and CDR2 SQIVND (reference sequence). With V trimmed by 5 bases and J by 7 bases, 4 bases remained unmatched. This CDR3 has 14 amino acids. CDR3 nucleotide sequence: TGTGCCAGTAGTCGACAGGGGGCAGGTGAAAAACTGTTTTTT. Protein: CASSRQGAGEKLFF.

The CDR3 region is CASSQGLTGFWGKNIQYF. CDR3 nucleotides: TGTGCCAGCAGCCAAGGCCTGACAGGTTTTTGGGGCAAAAACATTCAGTACTTC. This chain links TRBV14 with TRBJ2-4, with D possibly being TRBD1 (6 bases). There are 18 residues in the CDR3. Germline CDR1 is SGHDN and CDR2 is FVKESK. Trimming cost V 1 base and J 3 bases, with 19 bases left between them. Full variable domain (remainder filled in from reference TRBV14 and TRBJ2-4): EAGVTQFPSHSVIEKGQTVTLRCDPISGHDNLYWYRRVMGKEIKFLLHFVKESKQDESGMPNNRFLAERTGGTYSTLKVQPAELEDSGVYFCASSQGLTGFWGKNIQYFGAGTRLSVL.

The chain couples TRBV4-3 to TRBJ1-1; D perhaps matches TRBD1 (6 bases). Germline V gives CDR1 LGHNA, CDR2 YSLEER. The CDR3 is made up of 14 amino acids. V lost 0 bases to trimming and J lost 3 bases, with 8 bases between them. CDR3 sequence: CASSQDRGDTEAFF. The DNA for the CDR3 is TGCGCCAGCAGCCAAGATAGGGGGGACACTGAAGCTTTCTTT.

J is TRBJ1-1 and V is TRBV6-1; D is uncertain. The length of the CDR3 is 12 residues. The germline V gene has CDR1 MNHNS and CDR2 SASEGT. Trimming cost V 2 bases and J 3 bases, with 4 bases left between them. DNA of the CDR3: TGTGCCAGCAGTGAATCTCACACTGAAGCTTTCTTT. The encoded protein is CASSESHTEAFF.

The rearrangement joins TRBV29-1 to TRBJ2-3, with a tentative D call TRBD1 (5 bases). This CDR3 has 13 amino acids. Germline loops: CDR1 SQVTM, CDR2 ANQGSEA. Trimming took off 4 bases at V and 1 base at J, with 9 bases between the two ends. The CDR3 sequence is CSVGQGRTDTQYF. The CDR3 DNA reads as TGCAGCGTTGGGCAGGGCCGCACAGATACGCAGTATTTT.

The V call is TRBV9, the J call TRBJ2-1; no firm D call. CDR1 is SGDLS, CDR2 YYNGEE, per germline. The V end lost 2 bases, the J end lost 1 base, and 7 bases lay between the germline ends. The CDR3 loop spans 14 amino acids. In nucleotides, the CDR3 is TGTGCCAGCAGCGTTGGTGGGTCCTACAATGAGCAGTTCTTC. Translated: CASSVGGSYNEQFF.

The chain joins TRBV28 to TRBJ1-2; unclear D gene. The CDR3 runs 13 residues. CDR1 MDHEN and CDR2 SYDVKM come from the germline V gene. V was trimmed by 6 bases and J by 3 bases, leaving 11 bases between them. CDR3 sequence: CASSPGRDYGYTF. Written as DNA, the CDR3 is TGTGCCAGCAGCCCTGGTCGAGACTATGGCTACACCTTC.

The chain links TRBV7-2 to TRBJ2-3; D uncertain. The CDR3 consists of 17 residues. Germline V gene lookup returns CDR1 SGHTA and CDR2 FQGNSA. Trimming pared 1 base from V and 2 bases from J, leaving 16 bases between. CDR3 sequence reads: CASSLDWLVLITDTQYF. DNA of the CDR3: TGTGCCAGCAGCTTAGATTGGCTAGTTTTAATCACAGATACGCAGTATTTT.

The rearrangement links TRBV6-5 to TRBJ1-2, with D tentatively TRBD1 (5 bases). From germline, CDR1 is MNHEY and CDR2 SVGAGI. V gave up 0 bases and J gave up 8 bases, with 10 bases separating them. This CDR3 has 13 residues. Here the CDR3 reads CASSYSGEGGYTF. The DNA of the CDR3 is TGTGCCAGCAGTTACTCGGGGGAAGGCGGCTACACCTTC.

CDR3 protein: CASSYRGDSYEQYF. The CDR3 region has the DNA TGTGCCAGCAGTTATAGGGGGGACTCCTACGAGCAGTACTTC. V and J are TRBV6-5 and TRBJ2-7; D may be TRBD1 or TRBD2 (6 bases each). V was clipped by 3 bases and J by 0 bases, with 9 bases between them. The germline V gene encodes CDR1 MNHEY and CDR2 SVGAGI. The CDR3 has 14 residues.

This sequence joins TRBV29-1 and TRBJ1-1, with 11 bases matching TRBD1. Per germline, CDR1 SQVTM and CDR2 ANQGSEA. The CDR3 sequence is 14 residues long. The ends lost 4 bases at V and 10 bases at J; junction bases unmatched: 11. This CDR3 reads CSVVGTGGPAGAFF. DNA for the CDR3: TGCAGCGTTGTCGGGACAGGGGGTCCTGCGGGAGCTTTCTTT.

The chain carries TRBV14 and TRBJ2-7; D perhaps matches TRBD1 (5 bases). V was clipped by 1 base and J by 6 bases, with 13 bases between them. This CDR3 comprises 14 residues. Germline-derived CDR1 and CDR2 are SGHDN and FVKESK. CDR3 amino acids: CASSQANHQGEQYF. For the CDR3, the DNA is TGTGCCAGCAGCCAAGCTAACCACCAGGGCGAGCAGTACTTC.

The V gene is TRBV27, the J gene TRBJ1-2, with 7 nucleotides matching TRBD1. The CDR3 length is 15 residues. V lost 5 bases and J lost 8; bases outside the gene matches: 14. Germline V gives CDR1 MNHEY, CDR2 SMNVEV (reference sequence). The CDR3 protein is CASSKGGSTEGGYTF. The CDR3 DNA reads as TGTGCCAGCAGTAAAGGGGGCTCGACTGAAGGAGGCTACACCTTC.

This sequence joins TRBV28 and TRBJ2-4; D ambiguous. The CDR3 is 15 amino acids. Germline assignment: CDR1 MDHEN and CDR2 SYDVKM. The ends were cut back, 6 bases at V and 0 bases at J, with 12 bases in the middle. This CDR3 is CASSFPLEAKNIQYF. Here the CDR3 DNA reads TGTGCCAGCAGCTTCCCCTTAGAAGCCAAAAACATTCAGTACTTC.

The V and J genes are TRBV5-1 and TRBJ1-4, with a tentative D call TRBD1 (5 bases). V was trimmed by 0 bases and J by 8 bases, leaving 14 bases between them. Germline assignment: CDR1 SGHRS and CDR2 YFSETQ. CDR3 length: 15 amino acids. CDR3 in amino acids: CASSLGTLGGEKLFF. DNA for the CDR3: TGCGCCAGCAGCTTGGGGACACTCGGTGGAGAAAAACTGTTTTTT. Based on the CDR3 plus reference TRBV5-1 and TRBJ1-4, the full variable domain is KAGVTQTPRYLIKTRGQQVTLSCSPISGHRSVSWYQQTPGQGLQFLFEYFSETQRNKGNFPGRFSGRQFSNSRSEMNVSTLELGDSALYLCASSLGTLGGEKLFFGSGTQLSVL.

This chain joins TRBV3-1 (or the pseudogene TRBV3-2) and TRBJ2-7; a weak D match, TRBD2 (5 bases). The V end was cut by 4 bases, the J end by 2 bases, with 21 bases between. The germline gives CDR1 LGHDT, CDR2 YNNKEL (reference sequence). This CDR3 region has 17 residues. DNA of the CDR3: TGTGCCAGCAGCCCCCAATTGTGGGGAGTTAAGGCCTACGAGCAGTACTTC. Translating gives CASSPQLWGVKAYEQYF.